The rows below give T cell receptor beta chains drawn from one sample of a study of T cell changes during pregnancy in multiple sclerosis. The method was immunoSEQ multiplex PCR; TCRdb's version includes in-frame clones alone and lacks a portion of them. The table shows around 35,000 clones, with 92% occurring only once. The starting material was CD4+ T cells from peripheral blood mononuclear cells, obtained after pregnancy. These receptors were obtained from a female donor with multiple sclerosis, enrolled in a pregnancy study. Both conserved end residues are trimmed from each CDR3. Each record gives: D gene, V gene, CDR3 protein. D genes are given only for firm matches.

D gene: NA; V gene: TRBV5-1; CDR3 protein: ASTRFGGADTEAF
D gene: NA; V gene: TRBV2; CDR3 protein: ASTDNRGAPYNEQF
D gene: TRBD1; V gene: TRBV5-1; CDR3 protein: ASRAGTGDTEAF
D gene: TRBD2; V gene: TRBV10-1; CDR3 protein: ASSRLAGVTF
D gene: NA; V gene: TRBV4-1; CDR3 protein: ASSQVAHNEQF
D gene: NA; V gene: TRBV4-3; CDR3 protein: ASSQGPAGGPTGELF
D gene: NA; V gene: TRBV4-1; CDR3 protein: ASSQDGGGGDPSGNTIY
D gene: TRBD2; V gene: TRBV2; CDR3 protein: ASSGTSGRNYNEQF
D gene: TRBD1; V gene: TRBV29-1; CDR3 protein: SVRTGGSTEAF
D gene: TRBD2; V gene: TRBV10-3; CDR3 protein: AIGGTSLGRVSTDTQY
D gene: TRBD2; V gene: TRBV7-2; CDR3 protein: ASSLQSGRVDEQF
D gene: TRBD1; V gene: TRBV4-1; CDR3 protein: ASSPYRDSPFGEQF
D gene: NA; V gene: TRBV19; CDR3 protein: ASRAPTGLNYGYT
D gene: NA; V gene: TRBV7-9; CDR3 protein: ASSLRRDTIY
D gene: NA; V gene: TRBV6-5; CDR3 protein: ASRTDTIPNYGYT
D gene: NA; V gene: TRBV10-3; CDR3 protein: AISPGIGGNTIY
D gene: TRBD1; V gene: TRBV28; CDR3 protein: ASRKQGELYGYT
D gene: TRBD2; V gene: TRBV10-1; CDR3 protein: ASSKGASGPWETQY